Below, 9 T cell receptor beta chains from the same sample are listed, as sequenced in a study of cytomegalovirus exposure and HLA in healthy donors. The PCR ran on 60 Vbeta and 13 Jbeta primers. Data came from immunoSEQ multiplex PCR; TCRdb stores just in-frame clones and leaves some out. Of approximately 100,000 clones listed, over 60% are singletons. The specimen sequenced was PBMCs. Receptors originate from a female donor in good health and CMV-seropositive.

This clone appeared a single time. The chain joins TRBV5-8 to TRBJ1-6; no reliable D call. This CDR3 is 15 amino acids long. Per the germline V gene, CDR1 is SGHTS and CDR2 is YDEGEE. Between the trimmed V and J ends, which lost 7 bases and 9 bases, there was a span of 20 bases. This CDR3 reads CASLLRWTAGSPLHF. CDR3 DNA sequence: TGTGCCAGCCTCCTCCGGTGGACGGCGGGTTCACCCCTCCACTTT.

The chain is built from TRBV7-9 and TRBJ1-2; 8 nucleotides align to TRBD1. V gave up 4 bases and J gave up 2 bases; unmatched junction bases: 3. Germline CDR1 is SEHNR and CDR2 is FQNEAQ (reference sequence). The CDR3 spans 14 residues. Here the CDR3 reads CASSYRGANYGYTF. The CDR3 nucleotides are TGTGCCAGCAGCTACAGGGGGGCAAACTATGGCTACACCTTC.

In nucleotides, the CDR3 is TGTGCCAGCAGCCCAGACGGACTCTATGGCTACACCTTC. Translating gives CASSPDGLYGYTF. V is TRBV11-2 and J is TRBJ1-2; no reliable D call. The germline V gene has CDR1 SGHAT and CDR2 FQNNGV. The length of the CDR3 is 13 residues. The V gene lost 5 bases and the J gene lost 4 bases, with 11 bases spanning the gap. The variable domain in full, with the rest retrieved from reference TRBV11-2 and TRBJ1-2, is EAGVAQSPRYKIIEKRQSVAFWCNPISGHATLYWYQQILGQGPKLLIQFQNNGVVDDSQLPKDRFSAERLKGVDSTLKIQPAKLEDSAVYLCASSPDGLYGYTFGSGTRLTVV.

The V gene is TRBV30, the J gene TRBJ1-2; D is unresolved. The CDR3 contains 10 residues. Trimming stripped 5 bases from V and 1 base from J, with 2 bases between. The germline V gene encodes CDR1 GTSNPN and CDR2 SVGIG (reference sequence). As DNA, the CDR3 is TGTGCCTGGCTTAACTATGGCTACACCTTC. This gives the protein CAWLNYGYTF.

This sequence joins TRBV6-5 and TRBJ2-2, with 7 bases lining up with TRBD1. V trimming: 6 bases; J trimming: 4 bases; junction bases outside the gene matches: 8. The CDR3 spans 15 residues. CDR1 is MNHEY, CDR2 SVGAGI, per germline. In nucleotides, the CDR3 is TGTGCCAGCAGGGGAAACAGGGGCGCCACCGGGGAGCTGTTTTTT. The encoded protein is CASRGNRGATGELFF.

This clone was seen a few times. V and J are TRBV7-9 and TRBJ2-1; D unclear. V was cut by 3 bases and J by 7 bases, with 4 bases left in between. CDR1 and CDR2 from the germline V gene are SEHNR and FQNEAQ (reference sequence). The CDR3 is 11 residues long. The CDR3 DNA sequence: TGTGCCAGCAGCTTCGGGAATGAGCAGTTCTTC. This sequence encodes CASSFGNEQFF.

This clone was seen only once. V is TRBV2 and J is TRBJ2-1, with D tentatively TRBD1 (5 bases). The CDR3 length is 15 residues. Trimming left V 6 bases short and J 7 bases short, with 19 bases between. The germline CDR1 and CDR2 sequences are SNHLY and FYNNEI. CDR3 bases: TGTGCCAGCAGAAGTGTCTATGTCCGACAGAATGAGCAGTTCTTC. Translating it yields CASRSVYVRQNEQFF.

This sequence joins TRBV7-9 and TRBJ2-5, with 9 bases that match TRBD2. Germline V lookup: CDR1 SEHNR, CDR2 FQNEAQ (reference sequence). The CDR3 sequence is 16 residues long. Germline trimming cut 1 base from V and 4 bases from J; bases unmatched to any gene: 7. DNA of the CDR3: TGTGCCAGCAGCTTAGTGCCTAGCGGGATCGGAGAGACCCAGTACTTC. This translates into CASSLVPSGIGETQYF.

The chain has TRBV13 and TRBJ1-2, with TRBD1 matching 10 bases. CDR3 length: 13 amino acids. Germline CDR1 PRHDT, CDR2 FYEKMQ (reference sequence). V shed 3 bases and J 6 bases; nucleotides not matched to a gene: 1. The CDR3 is CASSFGQGDGYTF. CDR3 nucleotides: TGTGCCAGCAGCTTTGGACAGGGGGATGGCTACACCTTC.